Here is one T cell receptor beta chain with its context. Its antigen is not known. The sort gate was single viable CD3+CD4+CD8-CD45RO+ cells for memory CD4+ T cells. The record originates from a study of memory CD4+ T cells and cytomegalovirus serostatus. Study-level information: Of the healthy Belgian adults, fewer than 10 were CMV seropositive and 20 to 30 seronegative.

V was cut by 6 bases and J by 3 bases, with 15 bases left in between. The length of the CDR3 is 14 residues. The germline CDR1 and CDR2 sequences are MNHNS and SASEGT. Points from the study as a whole: A US-trained random forest predicted CMV serostatus with median AUC around 0.9.

Repertoires were generated with immunoSEQ multiplex PCR, while TCRdb's copy carries only in-frame clones and drops some. The sample lists 85,000 to 100,000 clones; around 80% were seen once. The specimen was memory CD4+ T cells from blood. The V gene is TRBV6-1, the J gene TRBJ2-7; possible D gene TRBD1, 5 bases. The clonotype comes from an adult in good health and CMV-seropositive. The CDR3, as DNA: TGTGCCAGCAGCCGACAGAGTGAGTTCTACGAGCAGTACTTC. Amino acid sequence: CASSRQSEFYEQYF.